This record covers a single T cell receptor (beta chain). These data originate in a study of blood T cell repertoires in COVID-19. On the study more broadly: The United States, Italy and Spain provided the acute and convalescent COVID-19 samples. Nucleic acid was either cDNA or gDNA, and it came from T cells, B-cell-depleted T cells, or PBMCs.

V shed 0 bases and J shed 3 bases, with 8 bases lying between them. CDR1 is MNHNS, CDR2 SASEGT, per germline. The CDR3 length is 14 residues. Source study methods: Quantification of nucleated cells was approximated via reference gene primer amplification. Measured with immunoSEQ multiplex PCR; TCRdb has only the in-frame clones, and not every one. V and J calls and clone size are given by that table; D and trimming were obtained from the DNA. The table has roughly 150,000 clones, about 87% seen once. The genes are TRBV6-1 and TRBJ1-2; D may be TRBD1 (5 bases). This sequence was found in a man aged 80 or over with acute or convalescent COVID-19. Sequenced material: peripheral blood. CDR3 sequence (DNA): TGTGCCAGCAGTGAAGCTAGGGGTGACTATGGCTACACCTTC. Amino acid sequence: CASSEARGDYGYTF.